The text below deals with one T cell receptor (beta chain). The source of the sample is a study of blood T cell repertoires in COVID-19. Clones were read by immunoSEQ multiplex PCR, and TCRdb kept only the in-frame ones, dropping some. The sample records 200,000 to 300,000 clones, about nine tenths being singletons. CDR3 length: 14 residues. J gave up 3 bases and V 6 bases, and 4 bases lay outside the gene matches. Per the germline V gene, CDR1 is MNHEY and CDR2 is SMNVEV (reference sequence). The clonotype comes from a woman between 40 and 50 years old with acute COVID-19. This sequence joins TRBV27 and TRBJ2-3; 9 bases match TRBD2. Material for sequencing was PBMCs or T cells enriched from blood (not recorded which). This CDR3 is CASSPGLATDTQYF. DNA for the CDR3: TGTGCCAGCAGCCCGGGACTAGCAACAGATACGCAGTATTTT.